These 30 T cell receptor beta chains originate from one sample sequenced in a study of blood T cells in healthy people across ages. Primers used in a second PCR of roughly 7 to 12 cycles were a sample-barcoded 5' primer and a J-beta primer mix. MiXCR, run by TCRdb on the 5' RACE reads, gives a single entry per CDR3 protein. The sample yields over 600,000 distinct CDR3 sequences, around 50% seen once. The sequenced sample consisted of blood. The origin of the receptors is a man older than 75 in good health.

This clonotype occurred a few times. In nucleotides, the CDR3 is TGTGCCAGCAGTGAAGTATCCTACGAGCAGTACTTC. Amino acids: CASSEVSYEQYF. The genes are TRBV2 and TRBJ2-7; D is uncertain. This CDR3 spans 12 amino acids. V lost 1 base and J lost 1, with 2 bases in between. The germline gives CDR1 SNHLY, CDR2 FYNNEI.

This rearrangement joins TRBV7-2 to TRBJ2-5; D is uncertain. Germline values: CDR1 SGHTA, CDR2 FQGNSA. Trimming cost V 5 bases and J 2 bases, with 9 bases left between them. The CDR3 totals 13 residues. The CDR3, as DNA: TGTGCCAGCAGCCAAGTCCCTCAAGAGACCCAGTACTTC. This sequence encodes CASSQVPQETQYF.

The chain combines TRBV5-1 with TRBJ2-1; TRBD2 matches at 8 bases. The last part of the DNA fits TRBJ2-7 better; the J call may be wrong. Germline CDR1 is SGHRS and CDR2 is YFSETQ. The CDR3 extends over 17 amino acids. The CDR3 DNA follows: TGCGCCAGCAGCTTGACTAGCGGAGTTGTGTCCTACAATGAGCAGTACTTC. Its protein is CASSLTSGVVSYNEQYF.

The chain couples TRBV14 to TRBJ2-1; the D gene is possibly TRBD1 (7 bases). Germline assignment: CDR1 SGHDN and CDR2 FVKESK. The length of the CDR3 is 13 residues. The V gene lost 0 bases and the J gene lost 12 bases, with 12 bases spanning the gap. The CDR3 region has the DNA TGTGCCAGCAGCCAAGACCGACAGGGAGGGCAGTTCTTC. Protein: CASSQDRQGGQFF.

This sequence joins TRBV20-1 and TRBJ1-1; TRBD1 aligns across 8 bases. The CDR3 loop spans 13 amino acids. CDR1 and CDR2 (germline): DFQATT, SNEGSKA (reference sequence). The ends lost 5 bases at V and 3 bases at J; junction bases unmatched: 5. In DNA, the CDR3 is TGCAGTGCTCCGGACAGGGCGGACACTGAAGCTTTCTTT. It yields the protein CSAPDRADTEAFF.

This clonotype has only a few counts. The chain links TRBV20-1 to TRBJ2-3; 13 positions match TRBD2. The CDR3 has 14 residues. CDR1 is DFQATT, CDR2 SNEGSKA, per germline (reference sequence). V was pared by 6 bases and J by 6 bases, with 6 bases of the junction left unmatched. The CDR3 DNA sequence: TGCAGTGCATGGACTAGCGGGAGATCGGATACGCAGTATTTT. Translating it yields CSAWTSGRSDTQYF.

In its sample, this clonotype was seen a few times. The V and J genes are TRBV9 and TRBJ2-3; D is possibly TRBD1 (6 bases). In germline, CDR1 is SGDLS, CDR2 YYNGEE. V was clipped by 7 bases and J by 0 bases, with 12 bases between them. The CDR3 contains 14 residues. The CDR3 loop is CASGGGTSTDTQYF. CDR3 DNA: TGTGCCAGCGGGGGCGGAACTAGCACAGATACGCAGTATTTT.

The chain links TRBV7-9 to TRBJ2-5; D possibly corresponds to TRBD1 (5 bases). The germline gives CDR1 SEHNR, CDR2 FQNEAQ (reference sequence). The CDR3 extends over 14 amino acids. V was trimmed by 5 bases and J by 4 bases, leaving 14 bases between them. The CDR3 loop is CASSHNGARETQYF. CDR3 in DNA: TGTGCCAGCAGCCATAATGGGGCCCGAGAGACCCAGTACTTC.

This clonotype was observed many times. This CDR3 is CASSLPRRASGLFNEQFF. Written as DNA, the CDR3 is TGTGCCAGCAGTCTCCCTCGGAGGGCTAGCGGTCTATTCAATGAGCAGTTCTTC. The rearrangement joins TRBV14 to TRBJ2-1; 7 positions match TRBD2. CDR1 SGHDN and CDR2 FVKESK come from the germline V gene. The length of the CDR3 is 18 residues. V trimming: 6 bases; J trimming: 6 bases; junction bases outside the gene matches: 20.

The sample holds a few counts of this clonotype. This chain uses TRBV12-3 or TRBV12-4 with TRBJ2-1, with D possibly being TRBD2 (5 bases). There are 17 residues in the CDR3. V dropped 6 bases and J dropped 1 base, with 19 bases sitting between them. The CDR3 region is CASSNNRATGSYNEQFF. The CDR3 DNA reads as TGTGCCAGCAGCAACAACCGGGCTACGGGGTCCTACAATGAGCAGTTCTTC.

Regarding this clonotype: One end of the junction fails to match germline, which may point to a read error. V is TRBV6-2 or TRBV6-3 and J is TRBJ2-7; 8 nucleotides align to TRBD1. CDR1 is MNHEY, CDR2 SVGEGT, per germline. CDR3 length equals 15 residues. CDR3 DNA: TGTACCAGCAGCCTTGGACAGGGCAGCTCCTACGAGCAGTACTTC. Its translation: CTSSLGQGSSYEQYF.

The V call is TRBV3-1, the J call TRBJ2-1, with a tentative D call TRBD2 (6 bases). V was pared by 2 bases and J by 6 bases, with 17 bases between. CDR1 is LGHDT and CDR2 is YNNKEL in the germline V gene (reference sequence). The CDR3 has 16 amino acids. The CDR3 nucleotides read TGTGCCAGCAGCCAATCCAGACTAGTACGGACCAATGAGCAGTTCTTC. The encoded protein is CASSQSRLVRTNEQFF.

On this clonotype itself: Possible read error: a much larger clone is one base away. The chain carries TRBV29-1 and TRBJ2-1; D assignment may be TRBD1 or TRBD2 (5 bases each). V lost 3 bases and J lost 7, with 16 bases in between. The V gene's germline CDR1 is SQVTM and CDR2 ANQGSEA. The CDR3 covers 14 residues. The CDR3: CSVDFGATPNEQFF. CDR3 bases: TGCAGCGTTGATTTCGGGGCTACTCCTAATGAGCAGTTCTTC.

The chain combines TRBV28 with TRBJ2-1; TRBD1 aligns across 9 bases. Germline V gene sequence: CDR1 MDHEN, CDR2 SYDVKM. Trimming removed 6 bases from V and 8 bases from J; junction bases left unmatched: 14. The CDR3 covers 16 residues. The CDR3 loop is CASRLQGARVLDEQFF. The CDR3 DNA follows: TGTGCCAGCAGATTACAGGGGGCACGAGTCTTGGATGAGCAGTTCTTC.

The V gene is TRBV9, the J gene TRBJ2-1, with D hard to call. Germline values: CDR1 SGDLS, CDR2 YYNGEE. V dropped 3 bases and J dropped 8 bases, with 9 bases sitting between them. The CDR3 runs to 12 residues. The CDR3 bases are TGTGCCAGCAGCGACGGAGTGGATGAGCAGTTCTTC. Translation gives CASSDGVDEQFF. Full variable domain (missing parts from reference TRBV9 and TRBJ2-1): DSGVTQTPKHLITATGQRVTLRCSPRSGDLSVYWYQQSLDQGLQFLIQYYNGEERAKGNILERFSAQQFPDLHSELNLSSLELGDSALYFCASSDGVDEQFFGPGTRLTVL.

This clonotype was found once. The chain joins TRBV5-1 to TRBJ2-3; TRBD2 is a possible D gene (7 bases). Trimming shortened V by 2 bases and J by 10 bases, and 20 bases separated the two germline ends. CDR3 length: 15 amino acids. Germline CDR1 is SGHRS and CDR2 is YFSETQ. CDR3 DNA sequence: TGCGCCAGCAGCTTACAAACAGGGAGGGCCGGTCCGCAGTATTTT. It encodes CASSLQTGRAGPQYF.

In its sample, this clonotype was seen a few times. The V call is TRBV10-3, the J call TRBJ2-5; the match to TRBD2 covers 14 bases. The J call may be faulty, since TRBJ2-7 better matches the DNA end. The CDR3 has 16 residues. Germline V gives CDR1 ENHRY, CDR2 SYGVKD. CDR3 protein: CAISSGTSGSRSEQYF. The CDR3, as DNA: TGTGCCATCAGTTCCGGGACTAGCGGGAGTAGAAGCGAGCAGTACTTC.

This clonotype was recorded at least ten times. The chain couples TRBV20-1 to TRBJ2-7; D remains unclear. Germline CDR1 reads DFQATT; CDR2 reads SNEGSKA (reference sequence). V lost 4 bases and J 2 bases, leaving 15 bases between the germline ends. The CDR3 contains 14 residues. The CDR3 is CSAKPRQGTYEQYF. CDR3 coding DNA: TGCAGTGCTAAACCGCGGCAAGGGACCTACGAGCAGTACTTC.

V gene TRBV5-1 combines with J gene TRBJ2-7; D is possibly TRBD2 (5 bases). Germline V lookup: CDR1 SGHRS, CDR2 YFSETQ. This CDR3 has 12 residues. V shed 5 bases and J shed 5 bases, with 11 bases lying between them. CDR3 sequence (DNA): TGCGCCAGCAGGGCTAGCCCTCACGAGCAGTACTTC. Translation: CASRASPHEQYF.

The chain carries TRBV12-3 or TRBV12-4 and TRBJ2-1; TRBD1 aligns across 7 bases. V shed 6 bases and J 10 bases; nucleotides not matched to a gene: 12. The CDR3 contains 14 residues. CDR3 nucleotides: TGTGCCAGCAGCCCAGCCGGGACAGCCTACGAGCAGTTCTTC. Translated: CASSPAGTAYEQFF.

This clonotype was seen a handful of times. The rearrangement links TRBV28 to TRBJ1-5, with D unresolved. The CDR3 spans 15 residues. The V end lost 4 bases, the J end lost 4 bases, and 14 bases lay between the germline ends. Germline assignment: CDR1 MDHEN and CDR2 SYDVKM. CDR3 loop: CASSSTDGRNQPQHF. CDR3 in DNA: TGTGCCAGCAGTTCGACGGACGGGAGGAATCAGCCCCAGCATTTT.

This clonotype came up a few times. This chain connects TRBV4-1 to TRBJ2-7, with a possible D match to TRBD2 (5 bases). Trimming removed 4 bases from V and 4 bases from J, with 17 bases in between. Germline V gene sequence: CDR1 MGHRA, CDR2 YSYEKL. This CDR3 comprises 15 residues. The CDR3 spells CASSRELGREYEQYF. The CDR3 nucleotides are TGCGCCAGCAGCCGAGAGCTAGGTAGGGAGTACGAGCAGTACTTC.

CDR3: CASRAGIGGFETQFF. The CDR3, as DNA: TGTGCCAGCAGGGCCGGGATTGGGGGCTTTGAGACCCAGTTCTTC. J is TRBJ2-1 and V is TRBV27, with D possibly being TRBD1 (6 bases). Germline V gene sequence: CDR1 MNHEY, CDR2 SMNVEV (reference sequence). Trimming stripped 6 bases from V and 13 bases from J, with 25 bases between. This CDR3 is 15 amino acids long.

This clonotype was found many times. The rearrangement joins TRBV29-1 to TRBJ2-1, with no clear D. The V end was cut by 5 bases, the J end by 9 bases, with 8 bases between. CDR3 length: 10 residues. CDR1 is SQVTM, CDR2 ANQGSEA, per germline. CDR3 DNA: TGCAGCGTTCTTTGGGGTGAGCAGTTCTTC. As protein: CSVLWGEQFF.

This clonotype was counted a few times. The chain uses TRBV27 and TRBJ2-1; D is possibly TRBD2 (5 bases). This CDR3 spans 15 amino acids. Trimming cost V 5 bases and J 8 bases, with 19 bases left between them. CDR1 is MNHEY, CDR2 SMNVEV, per germline (reference sequence). CDR3 region: CASSVGRRLGYEQFF. Here the CDR3 DNA reads TGTGCCAGCAGTGTAGGTCGGAGGTTGGGGTATGAGCAGTTCTTC.

J is TRBJ2-7 and V is TRBV10-3; D gene ambiguous. V dropped 0 bases and J dropped 3 bases, with 3 bases sitting between them. Germline V gives CDR1 ENHRY, CDR2 SYGVKD. The CDR3 contains 12 residues. The CDR3 loop reads CAISESVYEQYF. CDR3 bases: TGTGCCATCAGTGAGTCGGTCTACGAGCAGTACTTC.

The rearrangement links TRBV7-2 to TRBJ2-3; D not resolved. V was trimmed by 3 bases and J by 2 bases, leaving 12 bases between them. The CDR3 length is 15 residues. CDR1 SGHTA and CDR2 FQGNSA come from the germline V gene. The DNA for the CDR3 is TGTACCAGCAGCTTCCCGGCCCTCGACACAGATACGCAGTATTTT. Translation gives CTSSFPALDTDTQYF.

This clonotype has more than one count but fewer than ten. The CDR3 DNA reads TGTGCCAGCAGTGATCGGAACCAGGGCTATTCACCCCTCCACTTT. This translates into CASSDRNQGYSPLHF. The rearrangement links TRBV2 to TRBJ1-6; a possible D gene is TRBD1 (5 bases). Between the trimmed V and J ends, which lost 3 bases and 8 bases, there was a span of 14 bases. This CDR3 has 15 amino acids. CDR1 and CDR2 (germline): SNHLY, FYNNEI.

The chain has TRBV12-3 or TRBV12-4 and TRBJ2-1, with D perhaps given as TRBD1 or TRBD2 (6 bases each). The CDR3 sequence is 18 residues long. V was cut by 5 bases and J by 3 bases, with 23 bases left in between. The DNA for the CDR3 is TGTGCCAGCAGTCCTTATAGGGGGACTGGCCCCGACTACAATGAGCAGTTCTTC. This sequence encodes CASSPYRGTGPDYNEQFF.

There are a few counts of this clonotype. The chain is built from TRBV5-1 and TRBJ2-5; TRBD2 agrees at 7 bases. After removal of 4 bases from V and 8 bases from J, the junction contained 14 bases not matched to a gene. CDR3 length: 15 residues. In germline, CDR1 is SGHRS, CDR2 YFSETQ. CDR3 bases: TGCGCCAGCAGCCTCCTGACTAGCACTCCAGATACCCAGTACTTC. Protein product: CASSLLTSTPDTQYF.